One TCR beta chain is described in this entry. This clone was seen many times. Its antigen is currently not known. The CDR3 goes on 3 residues after the read ends, and that part is filled in from the germline J gene. Inclusive of the bounding cysteine and phenylalanine, the CDR3 is 17 residues long. Shown are 42 bases from within the CDR3, in frame from base 1. For CDR1 and CDR2, the germline V gene lists SNHLY and FYNNEI. V is pruned by 4 bases and J by 1 base, leaving 11 bases of the junction without a gene match. Equivalent amounts of genomic DNA from CVID and control samples were used as sequencing input. For every sample, a 60 bp segment covering the rearranged TCRbeta CDR3 region was amplified and then sequenced. The immunoSEQ assay, a bias-corrected multiplex PCR combined with high-throughput sequencing, was used to amplify TCRbeta. Under the source paper's analysis protocol: Every unique nucleotide sequence was considered a clone and was annotated with V, D and J genes, copy number and frequency. Sequences were labeled productive if in frame, and non-productive if out of frame or containing stop codons. As previously described, clonality was computed from Shannon's entropy. Mean CDR3 Kyte-Doolittle hydropathy was derived from the predicted amino acid sequences of productive clones. Scaled V gene usage was hierarchically clustered using Manhattan distance and complete linkage with the R hclust function. To assess clone sharing by CDR3 amino acid sequence, 12 repertoires per group were resampled over 100 rounds. Repertoires were searched for 65 to 75 published EBV-specific and fewer than 300 published CMV-specific TCRbeta sequences. A couple of CVID samples that yielded fewer than 10,000 sequences were excluded from the analysis, so roughly 40 CVID repertoires were retained. TCRdb obtained this table from immuneACCESS and retained in-frame rearrangements with V and J assigned. These tables miss some clones; where compared with another copy, unresolved V genes account for less than half of the shortfall, and the remainder is unexplained. The V and J calls and clone size are taken from that table; D and trimming were inferred from the DNA. The table records fewer than 65,000 clones for this sample, and not one of them appears only once. Of the sample, about 0.9% falls within the top ten clones.

Both CVID patients and healthy controls were predominantly of Caucasian heritage. Heparinized peripheral whole blood samples of roughly 5 to 8.5 ml were obtained from each donor. TCRbeta CDR3 repertoires were sequenced from genomic DNA of adults with common variable immune deficiency (CVID) and healthy adult controls. There were 22 healthy adult volunteers in the control group (about 12 female and about ten male), ranging in age from about 23 to 66 years, with a mean age of roughly 32. Diluted blood was density-centrifuged over Hypaque 1077 or Ficoll-Paque to isolate peripheral blood mononuclear cells. Genomic DNA was extracted from unsorted mononuclear cells by Qiagen column purification or by a centrifugation-based method. The data were obtained in a study of T cell clonality in common variable immunodeficiency (dated by TCRdb to the mid-2010s). Beyond this particular receptor, the publication reports: Reportedly, TCRbeta sequences from CVID had fewer deletions and N-nucleotide insertions, and highly modified clones with 13 or more V deletions were absent from CVID. Even though DNA input was equal, the average per sample came to 75,000 to 95,000 unique sequences for controls compared with about 31,547 for CVID samples. The authors noted that sequencing repertoires of T cell subpopulations would be needed to clarify what caused the increased clonality in CVID. Differences among patients in the CVID cohort limited the correlations between repertoire features and clinical complications. CVID subjects shared fewer TCRbeta clones with each other than healthy controls did (p < 0.0001). TCRbeta clonality was higher in CVID subjects than in healthy controls (t-test p = 0.018), and the increase was most characteristic of about a third of subjects.

The sample comprised peripheral blood mononuclear cells. In this chain, TRBV2 is recombined with TRBJ2-3, with 7 middle bases fitting TRBD2. The TCR originated in a person aged 18 to 75 in good health. CDR3 DNA (partial): TGTGCCAGCAGTGGTGGGCGGGAGAGGTCTGGCACAGATACG. This encodes CASSGGRERSGTDT. The whole CDR3 protein reads CASSGGRERSGTDTQYF. When the CDR3 is completed using the reference TRBV2 and TRBJ2-3 genes on either side, the full variable domain is EPEVTQTPSHQVTQMGQEVILRCVPISNHLYFYWYRQILGQKVEFLVSFYNNEISEKSEIFDDQFSVERPDGSNFTLKIRSTKLEDSAMYFCASSGGRERSGTDTQYFGPGTRLTVL.